The sequence of this T cell receptor beta chain was determined in a study of T cell responses to AZD1222 COVID-19 vaccine. Profiling relied on immunoSEQ multiplex PCR, and the TCRdb table lists in-frame clones only, not all of them. The data hold around 190,000 clones, with around 94% observed a single time. Remarks on this clone: Its antigen is still unknown.

Trimming removed 5 bases at V and 1 base at J, with 14 bases between. The CDR3 has 15 residues. From germline, CDR1 is LNHDA and CDR2 SQIVND (reference sequence). Samples with a second dose at about 4 or about 12 weeks were pooled together. General study findings and limits: AZD1222 recipients seropositive at baseline numbered only six or seven. Donors in the cohort were predominantly white British and more often female, and clonal diversity was possibly underestimated.

This receptor was taken from an adult who received the AZD1222 COVID-19 vaccine. The starting material was peripheral blood, obtained 28 days after the second AZD1222 dose. The J gene is TRBJ1-1, the V gene TRBV19; D is possibly TRBD1 (6 bases). The CDR3: CASSPYREENTEAFF. The DNA for the CDR3 is TGTGCCAGTAGTCCCTACAGGGAAGAGAACACTGAAGCTTTCTTT.